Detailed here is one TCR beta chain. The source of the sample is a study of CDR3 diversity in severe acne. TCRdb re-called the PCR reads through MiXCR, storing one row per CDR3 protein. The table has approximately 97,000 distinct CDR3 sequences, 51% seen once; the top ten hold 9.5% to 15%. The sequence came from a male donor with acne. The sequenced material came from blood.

The CDR3 here is CAITPTSDQETQYF. The DNA of the CDR3 is TGTGCCATCACCCCCACTAGCGATCAAGAGACCCAGTACTTC. The genes are TRBV10-3 and TRBJ2-5; 7 bases map to TRBD2. The length of the CDR3 is 14 residues. CDR1 is ENHRY and CDR2 is SYGVKD in the germline V gene. J gave up 2 bases and V 7 bases, and 7 bases lay outside the gene matches.